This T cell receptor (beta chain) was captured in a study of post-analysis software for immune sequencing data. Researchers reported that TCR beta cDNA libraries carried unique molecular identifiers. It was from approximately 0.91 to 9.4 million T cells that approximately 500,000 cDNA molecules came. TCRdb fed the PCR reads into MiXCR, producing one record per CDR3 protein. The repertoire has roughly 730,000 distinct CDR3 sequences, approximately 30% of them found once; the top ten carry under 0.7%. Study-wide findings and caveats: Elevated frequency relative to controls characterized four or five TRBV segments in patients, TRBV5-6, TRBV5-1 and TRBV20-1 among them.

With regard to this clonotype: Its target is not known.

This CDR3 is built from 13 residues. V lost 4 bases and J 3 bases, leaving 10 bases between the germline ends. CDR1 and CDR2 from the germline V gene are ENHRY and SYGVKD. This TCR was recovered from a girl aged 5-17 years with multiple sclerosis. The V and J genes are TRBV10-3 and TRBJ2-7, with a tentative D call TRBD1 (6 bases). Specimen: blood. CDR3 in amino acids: CAISGAGDYEQYF. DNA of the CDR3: TGTGCCATCAGTGGAGCAGGGGACTACGAGCAGTACTTC.